This T cell receptor beta chain stems from a study of cytomegalovirus exposure and HLA in healthy donors. This clone was recorded once. Its antigen is unidentified. Other DNA sequences in the same sample also yield this CDR3. Between the trimmed V and J ends, which lost 3 bases and 3 bases, there was a span of 17 bases. The germline CDR1 and CDR2 sequences are MDHEN and SYDVKM. The CDR3 covers 16 residues. PCR involved 60 Vbeta and 13 Jbeta primers. Clones were sequenced by immunoSEQ multiplex PCR, and TCRdb holds only the in-frame ones, with some missing. The sample lists 150,000 or so clones, around two thirds occurring once. General study points: When analyzed later, a missense DCLRE1C variant was found to be linked to TCR beta V- and J-gene trimming. In vitro experiments confirmed that three CMV-associated chains were specific for CMV antigens. In a later analysis, at a false discovery rate of 0.05, 17,000 or so TCR beta sequences matched HLA alleles.

The sequence came from a woman aged 18-29 years in good health and CMV-seronegative. The V call is TRBV28, the J call TRBJ1-2; D is unresolved. Sequencing input: PBMCs. CDR3 DNA: TGTGCCAGCAGTTTGTCGACCCATCGGAGAGACTATGGCTACACCTTC. Protein sequence: CASSLSTHRRDYGYTF.